This T cell receptor (beta chain) derives from a study of shared clonotypes between healthy human individuals. CDR1 is MDHEN, CDR2 SYDVKM, per germline. V gave up 3 bases and J gave up 0 bases, with 8 bases separating them. The CDR3 is made up of 15 amino acids. Produced via immunoSEQ multiplex PCR; TCRdb's table is partial and in-frame only. The sample shows a few million clones, roughly 90% of them seen only once. The receptor was derived from a man between 18 and 29 years old in good health. Some clones in this sample may be carry-over from other donors' samples. This sequence joins TRBV28 and TRBJ1-4; TRBD1 might be the D (5 bases). The sequenced material came from naive CD4+ T cells from PBMCs. Subset denoted: CD45RA+ positively selected. This CDR3 reads CASSFAGPTNEKLFF. CDR3 DNA: TGTGCCAGCAGTTTCGCAGGGCCAACTAATGAAAAACTGTTTTTT.